These 13 T cell receptor beta chains were sequenced from one sample in a study of T cells in localized non-small cell lung cancer. Generated by immunoSEQ multiplex PCR, the TCRdb table keeps only in-frame clones and is missing some. Here the sample spans 30,000 to 35,000 clones, about nine tenths being singletons. The specimen was peripheral blood, collected before any cancer treatment. Source of these receptors: a woman aged 35-70 years with stage I lung adenocarcinoma.

The chain employs TRBV7-2 and TRBJ2-2; 10 bases fit TRBD2. This CDR3 has 17 residues. Looked up from germline, CDR1 is SGHTA and CDR2 is FQGNSA. The trim removed 5 bases at V and 1 base at J, leaving 7 bases unmatched. The CDR3 protein is CASSPFLAGGNTGELFF. In DNA, the CDR3 is TGTGCCAGCAGCCCATTTTTAGCGGGGGGGAACACCGGGGAGCTGTTTTTT.

This sequence joins TRBV19 and TRBJ1-2, with 11 bases lining up with TRBD1. This CDR3 is 14 amino acids long. CDR1 is LNHDA, CDR2 SQIVND, per germline (reference sequence). V shed 5 bases and J 4 bases; nucleotides not matched to a gene: 3. The CDR3 loop reads CASSPGQGGYGYTF. The DNA of the CDR3 is TGTGCCAGTAGTCCGGGACAGGGGGGCTATGGCTACACCTTC.

The gene calls are TRBV4-3 and TRBJ2-1; 12 positions agree with TRBD2. Germline assignment: CDR1 LGHNA and CDR2 YSLEER. V trimming: 1 base; J trimming: 0 bases; junction bases outside the gene matches: 7. This CDR3 comprises 19 residues. CDR3 sequence (DNA): TGCGCCAGCAGCCAAGCGACTAGCGGGGGCCCGAGCTCCTACAATGAGCAGTTCTTC. Protein: CASSQATSGGPSSYNEQFF.

The chain joins TRBV18 to TRBJ2-1; D is possibly TRBD1 (5 bases). Germline-derived CDR1 and CDR2 are KGHSH and LQKENI. V was shortened by 3 bases and J by 7 bases, with 10 bases between the two germline ends. This CDR3 is built from 13 residues. DNA of the CDR3: TGTGCCAGCTCACCCCAGACAGTTAATGAGCAGTTCTTC. Translated, it gives CASSPQTVNEQFF.

This chain uses TRBV7-9 with TRBJ2-3; 12 bases map to TRBD2. The CDR3 sequence is 18 residues long. The V gene's germline CDR1 is SEHNR and CDR2 FQNEAQ (reference sequence). The V gene end was trimmed by 5 bases and the J gene end by 3 bases; junction bases not matched to a gene: 12. CDR3: CASSLPRPSGGATDTQYF. CDR3 nucleotides: TGTGCCAGCAGCCTGCCCCGGCCTAGCGGGGGGGCAACAGATACGCAGTATTTT.

The chain uses TRBV6-1 and TRBJ2-7, with D unclear. This CDR3 comprises 11 residues. Per germline, CDR1 MNHNS and CDR2 SASEGT. With 11 bases removed from V and 6 bases from J, the gap between germline ends came to 14 bases. This CDR3 is CAVNRAPEQYF. The CDR3 DNA follows: TGTGCCGTCAATCGGGCTCCCGAGCAGTACTTC.

The V call is TRBV7-6, the J call TRBJ1-2, with D hard to call. Germline V gene data show CDR1 as SGHVS and CDR2 as FNYEAQ. Deletions cut 3 bases from V and 4 bases from J, with 6 bases between. The length of the CDR3 is 12 residues. CDR3 in amino acids: CASSLGSYGYTF. In nucleotides, the CDR3 is TGTGCCAGCAGCTTGGGGAGCTATGGCTACACCTTC.

The V and J genes are TRBV7-2 and TRBJ1-6; D perhaps matches TRBD1 (5 bases). Trimming left V 2 bases short and J 5 bases short, with 13 bases between. Germline values: CDR1 SGHTA, CDR2 FQGNSA. This CDR3 comprises 16 residues. In nucleotides, the CDR3 is TGTGCCAGCAGCTTAAGAGGCAGGGATAATAATTCACCCCTCCACTTT. Its translation is CASSLRGRDNNSPLHF.

This clone was detected only once. The chain has TRBV10-1 and TRBJ1-4; 8 nucleotides match TRBD1. Looked up from germline, CDR1 is WNHNN and CDR2 is SYGVQD (reference sequence). Trimming took 2 bases from V and 8 from J; bases not matched to a gene: 4. This CDR3 spans 14 amino acids. CDR3 in DNA: TGCGCCAGCAGTGAGACCAGGGGGCGAGAAAAACTGTTTTTT. This codes for CASSETRGREKLFF.

Only a few counts were recorded for this clone. The chain combines TRBV5-4 with TRBJ2-1; 10 bases map to TRBD2. The CDR3 has 15 amino acids. The V gene's germline CDR1 is SGHNT and CDR2 YYREEE (reference sequence). V was pared by 5 bases and J by 8 bases, with 10 bases of the junction left unmatched. The CDR3 sequence is CASRYGLAAGDEQFF. CDR3 coding DNA: TGTGCCAGCAGGTACGGACTAGCGGCTGGGGATGAGCAGTTCTTC.

J is TRBJ2-1 and V is TRBV6-5; 15 nucleotides match TRBD2. V lost 4 bases to trimming and J lost 9 bases; unmatched junction nucleotides: 7. The CDR3 totals 16 residues. The V gene's germline CDR1 is MNHEY and CDR2 SVGAGI. CDR3 protein: CASSSGLAGGPGEQFF. The DNA for the CDR3 is TGTGCCAGCAGTTCCGGACTAGCGGGGGGGCCGGGTGAGCAGTTCTTC.

The genes are TRBV7-8 and TRBJ2-1; unclear D gene. With 1 base removed from V and 4 bases from J, the gap between germline ends came to 8 bases. CDR1 and CDR2 from the germline V gene are SGHVS and FQNEAQ. This CDR3 spans 14 amino acids. CDR3 in amino acids: CASSLVSVYNEQFF. The CDR3 bases are TGTGCCAGCAGCTTAGTGTCGGTTTACAATGAGCAGTTCTTC.

J is TRBJ1-1 and V is TRBV5-3; 7 bases fit TRBD1. TRBV5-3 is known as an ORF, though its function is uncertain. Trimming removed 4 bases from V and 4 bases from J; junction bases left unmatched: 4. The CDR3 is made up of 13 amino acids. CDR3 nucleotide sequence: TGTGCCAGAAGCGGACAGGACGGCACTGAAGCTTTCTTT. Its translation is CARSGQDGTEAFF.